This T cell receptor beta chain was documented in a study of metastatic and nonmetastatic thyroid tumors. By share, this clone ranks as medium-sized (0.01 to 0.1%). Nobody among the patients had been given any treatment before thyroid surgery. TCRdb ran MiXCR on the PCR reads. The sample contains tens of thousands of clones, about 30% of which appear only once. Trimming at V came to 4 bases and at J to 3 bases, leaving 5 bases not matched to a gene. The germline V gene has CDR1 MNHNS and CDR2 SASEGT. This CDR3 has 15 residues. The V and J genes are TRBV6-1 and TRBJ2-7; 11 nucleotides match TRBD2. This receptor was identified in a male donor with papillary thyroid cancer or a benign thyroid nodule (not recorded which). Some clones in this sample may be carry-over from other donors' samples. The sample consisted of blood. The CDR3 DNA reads TGTGCCAGCAGTGTACTAGCGGGAGAGGTCTACGAGCAGTACTTC. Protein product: CASSVLAGEVYEQYF.